This TCR beta chain comes out of a study of blood T cell repertoires in COVID-19. Sequenced by immunoSEQ multiplex PCR; TCRdb stores in-frame clones only, minus some. This sample has tens of thousands of clones, with about 81% found just once. Sequences were obtained from peripheral blood. The receptor was derived from a human donor in a cohort sampled during active COVID-19.

CDR3 protein: CASSYSFDTGGSEAFF. In DNA, the CDR3 is TGTGCCAGCAGTTACTCGTTTGACACGGGGGGCTCTGAAGCTTTCTTT. This chain connects TRBV6-6 to TRBJ1-1; the D gene is possibly TRBD1 (6 bases). Germline assignment: CDR1 MNHNY and CDR2 SVGAGI (reference sequence). The CDR3 consists of 16 residues. The V gene lost 0 bases and the J gene lost 6 bases, with 17 bases spanning the gap.